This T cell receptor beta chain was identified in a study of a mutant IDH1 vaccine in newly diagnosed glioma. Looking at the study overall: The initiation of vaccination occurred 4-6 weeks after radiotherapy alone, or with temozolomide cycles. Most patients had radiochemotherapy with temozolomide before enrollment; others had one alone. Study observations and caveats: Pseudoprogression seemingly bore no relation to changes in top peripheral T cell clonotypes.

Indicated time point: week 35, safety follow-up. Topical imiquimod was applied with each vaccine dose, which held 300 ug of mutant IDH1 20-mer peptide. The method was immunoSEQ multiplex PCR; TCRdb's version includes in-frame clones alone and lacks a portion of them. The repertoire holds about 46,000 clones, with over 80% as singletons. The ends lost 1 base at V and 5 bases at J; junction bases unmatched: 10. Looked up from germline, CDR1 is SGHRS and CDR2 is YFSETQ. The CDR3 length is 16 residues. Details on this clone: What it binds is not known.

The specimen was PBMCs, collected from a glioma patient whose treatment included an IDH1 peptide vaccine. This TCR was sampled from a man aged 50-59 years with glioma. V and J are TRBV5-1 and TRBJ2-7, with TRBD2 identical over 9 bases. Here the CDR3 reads CASSLNPGGRGHEQYF. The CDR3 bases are TGCGCCAGCAGCTTGAATCCGGGCGGGAGGGGCCACGAGCAGTACTTC. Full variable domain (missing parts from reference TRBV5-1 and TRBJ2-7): KAGVTQTPRYLIKTRGQQVTLSCSPISGHRSVSWYQQTPGQGLQFLFEYFSETQRNKGNFPGRFSGRQFSNSRSEMNVSTLELGDSALYLCASSLNPGGRGHEQYFGPGTRLTVT.